This TCR beta chain came from a study of cytomegalovirus exposure and HLA in healthy donors. Though probably carrying unrecorded immune exposures, donors were nominally healthy at sampling. From germline, CDR1 is MDHEN and CDR2 SYDVKM. The CDR3 extends over 14 amino acids. After removal of 5 bases from V and 4 bases from J, the junction contained 6 bases not matched to a gene. Study conclusions and caveats: Serostatus for CMV was the only available immune exposure information. TCR beta sequences numbering about 17,000 were associated with HLA alleles at 0.05 false discovery rate in a later analysis. Altogether, 150 to 200 TCR beta chains were recorded as cytomegalovirus-associated.

Primers included in the PCR were 60 Vbeta and 13 Jbeta primers. The method was immunoSEQ multiplex PCR; TCRdb's version includes in-frame clones alone and lacks a portion of them. Of about 160,000 clones listed, around four fifths are singletons. In regard to this clone: What it binds is not known.

This sequence was found in a man between 50 and 59 years old in good health and CMV-seropositive. This chain links TRBV28 with TRBJ2-7; TRBD2 matches 9 bases. Sample: PBMCs. As DNA, the CDR3 is TGTGCCAGCAGTCTCCTGAGCGGGAGGTACGAGCAGTACTTC. This codes for CASSLLSGRYEQYF.